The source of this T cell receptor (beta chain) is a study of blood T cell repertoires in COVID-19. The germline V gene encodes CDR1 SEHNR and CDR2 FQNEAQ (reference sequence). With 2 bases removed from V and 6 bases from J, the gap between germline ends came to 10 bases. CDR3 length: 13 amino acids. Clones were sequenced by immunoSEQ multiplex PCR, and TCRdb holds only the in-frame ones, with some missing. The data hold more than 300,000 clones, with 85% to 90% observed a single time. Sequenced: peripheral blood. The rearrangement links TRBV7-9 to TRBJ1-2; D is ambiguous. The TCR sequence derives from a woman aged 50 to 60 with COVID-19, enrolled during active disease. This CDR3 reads CASSLSVRDGYTF. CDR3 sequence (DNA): TGTGCCAGCAGCTTATCGGTCCGCGATGGCTACACCTTC.